The clone carrying this TCR beta chain was recorded at least ten times. The sample originates from a study of T-cell reconstitution after alpha-beta-depleted transplantation in children. The V gene's germline CDR1 is SGHKS and CDR2 YYEKEE (reference sequence). The V and J ends lost 0 bases and 6 bases respectively, with 16 bases between them. This CDR3 is 16 amino acids long. Unique molecular identifiers tagged the TCRbeta library. MiXCR was run by TCRdb on the PCR reads, yielding one entry per CDR3 protein. The sample yields over 150,000 distinct CDR3 sequences, about 6.4% seen once. The clonotype was recovered from a human donor who donated a stem cell graft to a child with Wiskott-Aldrich syndrome. The material was PBMCs from the stem cell graft donor, obtained from the stem cell graft. This chain connects TRBV5-5 to TRBJ2-1; D is unclear. The CDR3 protein is CASSLAYMVIGNEQFF. The CDR3 DNA reads TGTGCCAGCAGCTTGGCGTACATGGTCATCGGCAATGAGCAGTTCTTC.